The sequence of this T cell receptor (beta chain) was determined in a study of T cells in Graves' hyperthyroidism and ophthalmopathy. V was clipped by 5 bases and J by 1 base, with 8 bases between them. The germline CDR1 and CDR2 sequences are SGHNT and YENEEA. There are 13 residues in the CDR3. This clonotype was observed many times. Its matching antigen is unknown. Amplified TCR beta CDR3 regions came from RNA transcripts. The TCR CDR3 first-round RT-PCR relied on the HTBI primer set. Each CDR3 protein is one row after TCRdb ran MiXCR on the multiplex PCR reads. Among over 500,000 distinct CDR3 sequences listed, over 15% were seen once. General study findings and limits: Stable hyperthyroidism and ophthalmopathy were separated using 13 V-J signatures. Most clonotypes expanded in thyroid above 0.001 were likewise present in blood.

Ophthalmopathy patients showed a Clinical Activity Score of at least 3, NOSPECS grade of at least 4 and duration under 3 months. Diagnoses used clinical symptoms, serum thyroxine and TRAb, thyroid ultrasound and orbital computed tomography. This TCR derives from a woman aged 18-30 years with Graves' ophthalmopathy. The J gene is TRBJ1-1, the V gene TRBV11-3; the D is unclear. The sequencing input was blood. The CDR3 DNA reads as TGTGCCAGCAGCCTCTTCCCGAACACTGAAGCTTTCTTT. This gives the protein CASSLFPNTEAFF.